The clone carrying this TCR beta chain has more than one count but fewer than ten. The antigen remains unidentified. This specimen comes from a study of T-cell memory formation after mild COVID-19. Study-wide results and limits: The study found contracting CD4+ clones mainly in CM and EM and contracting CD8+ clones in EMRA.

TCRdb fed the 5' RACE reads into MiXCR, producing one record per CDR3 protein. The data contain under 550,000 distinct CDR3 sequences, about a sixth of them seen just once; the ten biggest clones take up roughly 21%. V lost 7 bases, J lost 2 bases, and 11 bases lay in between. In germline, CDR1 is SNHLY, CDR2 FYNNEI. The CDR3 sequence is 13 residues long. The specimen sequenced was PBMCs or a T cell subset sorted from them (not recorded which). The receptor was isolated from a man in his late teens or twenties who had mild COVID-19 (a few samples of this study predate the infection). Cell type and time point are not known. The chain employs TRBV2 and TRBJ1-1; possible D gene TRBD1, 5 bases. The CDR3: CASTRAGNTEAFF. CDR3 in DNA: TGTGCCAGCACCAGGGCGGGAAACACTGAAGCTTTCTTT. The variable domain in full, completed from reference TRBV2 and TRBJ1-1, reads EPEVTQTPSHQVTQMGQEVILRCVPISNHLYFYWYRQILGQKVEFLVSFYNNEISEKSEIFDDQFSVERPDGSNFTLKIRSTKLEDSAMYFCASTRAGNTEAFFGQGTRLTVV.